These 2 T cell receptor beta chains came from one sample sequenced in a study of CXCR3-negative and CXCR3-positive naive CD8 T cells. UMI labels and 5' RACE were used to prepare the TRB cDNA libraries. TCRdb re-called the 5' RACE reads, yielding one record per CDR3 amino acid sequence without DNA. This repertoire includes roughly 99,000 distinct CDR3 sequences. These receptors have no known antigen. Findings and caveats of the study: Researchers report that CXCR3-positive naive cells carry more hydrophobic TRB CDR3s than CXCR3-negative naive cells.

The sample was naive CXCR3+ CD8+ T cells from blood. Subset reported: CD45RO-CCR7+CD27+CD95- naive CD8+ T cells expressing CXCR3 (TNR3+). These TCRs come from a human donor in good health. Some clones in this sample may be carry-over from other donors' samples.

J is TRBJ2-1 and V is TRBV6-2 or TRBV6-3. Germline assignment: CDR1 MNHEY and CDR2 SVGEGT. The CDR3 has 13 residues. CDR3 sequence reads: CASSYTRDNEQFF.

The chain carries TRBV7-9 and TRBJ1-2; the TRBD1 assignment by TCRdb is unverifiable without DNA. CDR1 is SEHNR and CDR2 is FQNEAQ in the germline V gene (reference sequence). CDR3 length: 12 amino acids. CDR3: CASSPGMGGYTF.